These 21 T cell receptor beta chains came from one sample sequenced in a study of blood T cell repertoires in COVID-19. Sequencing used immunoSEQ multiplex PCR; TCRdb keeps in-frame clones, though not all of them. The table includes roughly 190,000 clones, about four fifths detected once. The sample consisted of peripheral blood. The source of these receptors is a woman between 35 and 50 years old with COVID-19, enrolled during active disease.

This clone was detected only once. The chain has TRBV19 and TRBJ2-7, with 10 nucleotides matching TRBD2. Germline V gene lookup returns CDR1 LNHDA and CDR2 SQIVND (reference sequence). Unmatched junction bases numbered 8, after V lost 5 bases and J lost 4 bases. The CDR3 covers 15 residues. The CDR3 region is CASSFIAGGVYEQYF. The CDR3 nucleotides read TGTGCCAGTAGTTTCATAGCGGGAGGAGTTTACGAGCAGTACTTC.

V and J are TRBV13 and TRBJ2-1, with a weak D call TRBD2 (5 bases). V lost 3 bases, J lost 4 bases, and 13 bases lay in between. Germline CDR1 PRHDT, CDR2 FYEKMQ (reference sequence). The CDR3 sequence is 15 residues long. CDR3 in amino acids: CASSFKQAVYNEQFF. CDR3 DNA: TGTGCCAGCAGCTTCAAACAAGCGGTATACAATGAGCAGTTCTTC.

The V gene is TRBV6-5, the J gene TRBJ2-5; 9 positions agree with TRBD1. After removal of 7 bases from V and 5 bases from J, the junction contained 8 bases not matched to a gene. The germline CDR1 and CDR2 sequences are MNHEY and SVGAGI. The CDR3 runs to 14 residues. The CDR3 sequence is CASKQTGGRETQYF. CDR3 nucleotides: TGTGCCAGCAAACAAACAGGGGGCAGGGAGACCCAGTACTTC.

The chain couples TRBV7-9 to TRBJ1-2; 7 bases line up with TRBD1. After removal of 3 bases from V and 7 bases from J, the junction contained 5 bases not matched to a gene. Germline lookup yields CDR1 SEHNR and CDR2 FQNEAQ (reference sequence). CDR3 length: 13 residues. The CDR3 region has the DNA TGTGCCAGCAGCTTCGGAGGGGGCGTTGGCTACACCTTC. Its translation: CASSFGGGVGYTF.

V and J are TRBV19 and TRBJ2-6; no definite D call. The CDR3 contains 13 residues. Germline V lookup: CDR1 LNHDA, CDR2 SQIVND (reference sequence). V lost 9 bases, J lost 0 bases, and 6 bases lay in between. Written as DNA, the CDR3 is TGTGCCAGCGCACTCTCTGGGGCCAACGTCCTGACTTTC. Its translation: CASALSGANVLTF.

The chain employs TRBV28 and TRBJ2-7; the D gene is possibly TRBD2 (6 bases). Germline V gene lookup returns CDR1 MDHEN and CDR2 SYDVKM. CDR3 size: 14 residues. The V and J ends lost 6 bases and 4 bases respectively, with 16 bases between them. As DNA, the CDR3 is TGTGCCAGCAGGCGGGGTCCCGCCGAATACGAGCAGTACTTC. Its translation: CASRRGPAEYEQYF.

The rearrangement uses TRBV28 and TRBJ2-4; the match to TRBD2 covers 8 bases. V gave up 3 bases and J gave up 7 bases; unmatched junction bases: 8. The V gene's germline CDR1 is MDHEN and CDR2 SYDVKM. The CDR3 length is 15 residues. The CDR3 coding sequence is TGTGCCAGCAGTTTTGGGACTAGTAAGAGGAACATTCAGTACTTC. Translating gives CASSFGTSKRNIQYF.

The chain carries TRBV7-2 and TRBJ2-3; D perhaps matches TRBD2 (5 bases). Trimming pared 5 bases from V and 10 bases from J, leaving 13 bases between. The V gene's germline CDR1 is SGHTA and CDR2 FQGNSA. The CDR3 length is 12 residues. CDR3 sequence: CASSPTSRAQYF. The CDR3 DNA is TGTGCCAGCAGCCCCACTAGTCGGGCGCAGTATTTT.

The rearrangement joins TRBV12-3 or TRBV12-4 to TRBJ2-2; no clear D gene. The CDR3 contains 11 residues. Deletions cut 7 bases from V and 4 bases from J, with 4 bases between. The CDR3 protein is CASTSTGELFF. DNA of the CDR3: TGTGCCAGCACCTCCACCGGGGAGCTGTTTTTT.

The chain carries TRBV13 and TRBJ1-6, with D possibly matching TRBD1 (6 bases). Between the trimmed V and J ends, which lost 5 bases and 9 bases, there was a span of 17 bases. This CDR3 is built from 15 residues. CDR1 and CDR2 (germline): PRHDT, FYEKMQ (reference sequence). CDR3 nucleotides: TGTGCCAGCAGCCCAACCCGAACAGGGTTTTCACCCCTCCACTTT. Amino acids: CASSPTRTGFSPLHF.

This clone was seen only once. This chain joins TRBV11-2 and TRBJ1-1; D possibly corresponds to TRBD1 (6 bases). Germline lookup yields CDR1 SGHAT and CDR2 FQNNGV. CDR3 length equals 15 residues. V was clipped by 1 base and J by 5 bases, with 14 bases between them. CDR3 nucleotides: TGTGCCAGCAGCTTAGTAAAACAGGGTAGGACTGAAGCTTTCTTT. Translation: CASSLVKQGRTEAFF.

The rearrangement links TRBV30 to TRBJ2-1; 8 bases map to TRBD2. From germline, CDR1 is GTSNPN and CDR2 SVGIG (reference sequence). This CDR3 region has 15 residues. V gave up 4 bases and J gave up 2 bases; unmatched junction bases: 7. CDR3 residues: CAWNAPAGAYNEQFF. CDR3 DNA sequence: TGTGCCTGGAACGCTCCAGCGGGAGCCTACAATGAGCAGTTCTTC.

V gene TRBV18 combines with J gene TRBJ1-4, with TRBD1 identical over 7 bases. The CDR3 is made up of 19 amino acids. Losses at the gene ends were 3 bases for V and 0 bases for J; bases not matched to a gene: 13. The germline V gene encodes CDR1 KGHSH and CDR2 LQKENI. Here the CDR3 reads CASSPTAATGKSTNEKLFF. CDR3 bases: TGTGCCAGCTCACCGACGGCGGCGACAGGGAAGTCAACTAATGAAAAACTGTTTTTT.

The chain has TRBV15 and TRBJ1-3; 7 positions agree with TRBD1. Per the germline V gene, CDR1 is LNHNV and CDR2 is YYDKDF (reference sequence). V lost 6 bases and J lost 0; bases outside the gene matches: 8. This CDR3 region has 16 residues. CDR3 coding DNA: TGTGCCACCAGGCCGGGGGCAGGGGGCTCTGGAAACACCATATATTTT. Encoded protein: CATRPGAGGSGNTIYF.

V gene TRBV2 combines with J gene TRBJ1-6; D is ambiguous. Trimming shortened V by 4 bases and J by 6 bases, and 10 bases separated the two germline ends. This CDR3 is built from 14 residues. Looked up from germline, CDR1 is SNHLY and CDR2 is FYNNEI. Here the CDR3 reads CASSAPPVNSPLHF. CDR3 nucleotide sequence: TGTGCCAGCAGTGCCCCTCCGGTTAATTCACCCCTCCACTTT.

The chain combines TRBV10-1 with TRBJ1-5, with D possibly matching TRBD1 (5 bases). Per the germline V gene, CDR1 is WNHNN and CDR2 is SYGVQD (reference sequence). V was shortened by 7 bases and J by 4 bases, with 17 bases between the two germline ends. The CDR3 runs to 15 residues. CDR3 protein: CASILGTIGNQPQHF. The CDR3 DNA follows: TGCGCCAGCATATTAGGGACTATTGGGAATCAGCCCCAGCATTTT.

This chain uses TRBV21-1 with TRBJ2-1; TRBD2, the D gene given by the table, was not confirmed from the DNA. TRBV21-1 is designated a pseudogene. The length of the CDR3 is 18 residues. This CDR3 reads CASPSPGLFRSSYNEQFF. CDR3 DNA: TGTGCCAGCCCCTCTCCCGGACTGTTTAGGAGCTCCTACAATGAGCAGTTCTTC.

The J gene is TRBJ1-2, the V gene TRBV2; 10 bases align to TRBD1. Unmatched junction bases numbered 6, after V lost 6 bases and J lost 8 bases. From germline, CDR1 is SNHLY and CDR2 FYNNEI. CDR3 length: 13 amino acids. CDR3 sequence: CASRGTGVGGYTF. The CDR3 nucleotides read TGTGCCAGCAGGGGGACAGGGGTAGGGGGCTACACCTTC.

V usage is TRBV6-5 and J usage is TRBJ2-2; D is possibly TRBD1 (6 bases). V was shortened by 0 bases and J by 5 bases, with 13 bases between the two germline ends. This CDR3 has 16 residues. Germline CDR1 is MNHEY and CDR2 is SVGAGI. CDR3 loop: CASSYSTVRGTGELFF. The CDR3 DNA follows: TGTGCCAGCAGTTACTCAACGGTCAGGGGTACCGGGGAGCTGTTTTTT.

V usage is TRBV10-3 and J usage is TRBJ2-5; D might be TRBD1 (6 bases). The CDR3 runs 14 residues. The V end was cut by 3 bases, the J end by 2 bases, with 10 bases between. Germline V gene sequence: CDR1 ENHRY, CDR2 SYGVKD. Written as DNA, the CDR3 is TGTGCCATCAGTGAAACAGGGAATCAAGAGACCCAGTACTTC. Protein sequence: CAISETGNQETQYF.

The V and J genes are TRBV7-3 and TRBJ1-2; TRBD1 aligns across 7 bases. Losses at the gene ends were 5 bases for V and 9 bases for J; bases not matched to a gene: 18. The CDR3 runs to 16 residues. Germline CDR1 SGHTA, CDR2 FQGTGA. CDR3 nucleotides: TGTGCCAGCAGCGCTCACGACAGGGATCCCTTGGAGAGCTACACCTTC. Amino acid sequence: CASSAHDRDPLESYTF.